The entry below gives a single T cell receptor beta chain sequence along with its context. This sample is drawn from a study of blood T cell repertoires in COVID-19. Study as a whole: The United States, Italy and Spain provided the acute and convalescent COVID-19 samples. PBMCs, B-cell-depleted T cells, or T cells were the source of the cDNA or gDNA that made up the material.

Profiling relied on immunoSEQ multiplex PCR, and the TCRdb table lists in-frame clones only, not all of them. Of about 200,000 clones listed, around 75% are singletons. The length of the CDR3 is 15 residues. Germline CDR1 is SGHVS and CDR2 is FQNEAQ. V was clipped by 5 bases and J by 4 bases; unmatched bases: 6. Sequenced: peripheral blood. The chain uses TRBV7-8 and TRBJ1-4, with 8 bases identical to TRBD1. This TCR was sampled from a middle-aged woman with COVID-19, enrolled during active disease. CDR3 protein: CASSVDRVDNEKLFF. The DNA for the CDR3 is TGTGCCAGCAGCGTGGACAGGGTTGATAATGAAAAACTGTTTTTT.